This T cell receptor beta chain was sequenced for a study of CD8 T cells in Susac syndrome. Reverse transcription of roughly 0.5 to 1 ug RNA was carried out with random hexamers. MiXCR, run by TCRdb on the immunoSEQ multiplex PCR reads, gives a single entry per CDR3 protein. In the table there are 84,000 or so distinct CDR3 sequences, approximately 96% of which are singletons. The CDR3 spans 16 residues. Germline-derived CDR1 and CDR2 are SGHVS and FNYEAQ. Germline trimming cut 3 bases from V and 0 bases from J; bases unmatched to any gene: 4. This clonotype was found once. This rearrangement joins TRBV7-6 to TRBJ2-7; TRBD2 matches 11 bases. The source is a human donor with Susac syndrome. The sequenced sample consisted of CD8+ T cells from PBMCs. CDR3 in DNA: TGTGCCAGCAGCTTGGGGCTAGCGGGAGGCTCCTACGAGCAGTACTTC. It codes for CASSLGLAGGSYEQYF.